The 32 T cell receptor beta chains below were found in one sample sequenced in a study of Tregs in tolerant kidney transplant recipients. The nonmyeloablative bone marrow transplants came from related graft donors, with transient mixed chimerism. The method was immunoSEQ multiplex PCR; TCRdb's version includes in-frame clones alone and lacks a portion of them. This sample carries around 50,000 clones, approximately 90% of them seen once, and the ten largest clones take 12% to 15%. Sequenced here: CD8+ T cells from blood (PBMCs), sampled 24 months after the transplant. The receptor set was obtained from a human patient who received a combined kidney and bone marrow transplant. Some T cells may arise from the graft donor.

V is TRBV27 and J is TRBJ2-3; perhaps TRBD2 as D (5 bases). This CDR3 is built from 17 residues. Germline CDR1 is MNHEY and CDR2 is SMNVEV (reference sequence). Trimming pared 5 bases from V and 0 bases from J, leaving 18 bases between. The CDR3 nucleotides are TGTGCCAGCAGTCCGAAAGAACTAGGCCGTAGCACAGATACGCAGTATTTT. Translated, it gives CASSPKELGRSTDTQYF.

The chain carries TRBV9 and TRBJ2-6; weak D call: TRBD2 (6 bases). Trimming shortened V by 4 bases and J by 2 bases, and 13 bases separated the two germline ends. From germline, CDR1 is SGDLS and CDR2 YYNGEE. The CDR3 length is 16 residues. In DNA form, the CDR3 reads TGTGCCAGCAGCCACGGGAGTATGACTGGGGCCAACGTCCTGACTTTC. Translated, it gives CASSHGSMTGANVLTF.

This rearrangement joins TRBV7-9 to TRBJ2-1; the D is unclear. This CDR3 comprises 12 residues. V lost 1 base and J 8 bases, leaving 6 bases between the germline ends. CDR1 and CDR2 (germline): SEHNR, FQNEAQ (reference sequence). This CDR3 is CASSLVIHEQFF. The CDR3 DNA reads as TGTGCCAGCAGCTTAGTCATCCATGAGCAGTTCTTC.

V usage is TRBV4-3 and J usage is TRBJ2-7, with 11 bases lining up with TRBD1. Germline V gene lookup returns CDR1 LGHNA and CDR2 YSLEER. The V gene end was trimmed by 3 bases and the J gene end by 2 bases; junction bases not matched to a gene: 0. CDR3 length: 14 residues. The CDR3 coding sequence is TGCGCCAGCAGCCAGGGACAGGGGGCCTACGAGCAGTACTTC. This encodes CASSQGQGAYEQYF.

This clone was recorded only once. The chain has TRBV2 and TRBJ1-2; tentative D call: TRBD1 (6 bases). The germline CDR1 and CDR2 sequences are SNHLY and FYNNEI. V was cut by 2 bases and J by 7 bases, with 11 bases left in between. There are 13 residues in the CDR3. CDR3 DNA: TGTGCCAGCAGTGAACCACTGACAGGTGGCTACACCTTC. Amino acid sequence: CASSEPLTGGYTF.

The rearrangement links TRBV11-2 to TRBJ2-7, with D hard to call. Germline-derived CDR1 and CDR2 are SGHAT and FQNNGV. CDR3 length equals 12 residues. Trimming left V 1 base short and J 5 bases short, with 6 bases between. This CDR3 reads CASSLVSHEQYF. CDR3 sequence (DNA): TGTGCCAGCAGCTTAGTCAGTCACGAGCAGTACTTC.

This CDR3 reads CASSWSTGGNTEAFF. The CDR3 DNA sequence: TGTGCCAGCAGCTGGTCCACGGGGGGTAACACTGAAGCTTTCTTT. This sequence joins TRBV5-5 and TRBJ1-1; D may be TRBD1 (5 bases). The germline V and J ends were trimmed by 3 bases and 2 bases, with 14 bases remaining between them. The CDR3 runs to 15 residues. Germline V lookup: CDR1 SGHKS, CDR2 YYEKEE (reference sequence).

The rearrangement joins TRBV9 to TRBJ1-1; TRBD1 is a possible D gene (5 bases). Germline CDR1 SGDLS, CDR2 YYNGEE. The CDR3 extends over 16 amino acids. With 4 bases removed from V and 0 bases from J, the gap between germline ends came to 16 bases. The CDR3 loop is CASSPPQGDLNTEAFF. The CDR3 region has the DNA TGTGCCAGCAGCCCCCCCCAAGGGGATTTGAACACTGAAGCTTTCTTT. The full variable domain, rest sourced from reference TRBV9 and TRBJ1-1, is DSGVTQTPKHLITATGQRVTLRCSPRSGDLSVYWYQQSLDQGLQFLIQYYNGEERAKGNILERFSAQQFPDLHSELNLSSLELGDSALYFCASSPPQGDLNTEAFFGQGTRLTVV.

The chain combines TRBV5-5 with TRBJ2-2, with 10 bases aligning to TRBD1. The CDR3 has 16 residues. The trim removed 4 bases at V and 6 bases at J, leaving 9 bases unmatched. Germline V lookup: CDR1 SGHKS, CDR2 YYEKEE (reference sequence). The CDR3 region has the DNA TGTGCCAGCAGCGCGGGGGACAGGGGATTCCCCGGGGAGCTGTTTTTT. This translates into CASSAGDRGFPGELFF.

This clone was counted once. V and J are TRBV4-3 and TRBJ2-7; TRBD2 might be the D (5 bases). Deletions cut 4 bases from V and 2 bases from J, with 15 bases between. CDR3 length: 15 residues. CDR1 is LGHNA, CDR2 YSLEER, per germline. Here the CDR3 DNA reads TGCGCCAGCAGCCCCGGGGTCCTAGGAACCTACGAGCAGTACTTC. Its translation is CASSPGVLGTYEQYF.

This rearrangement joins TRBV7-3 to TRBJ2-2; D remains ambiguous. CDR1 is SGHTA, CDR2 FQGTGA, per germline. CDR3 length equals 15 residues. Trimming left V 2 bases short and J 1 base short, with 8 bases between. Written as DNA, the CDR3 is TGTGCCAGCAGCTTATTTCTGCGGAACACCGGGGAGCTGTTTTTT. Its translation: CASSLFLRNTGELFF.

This sequence joins TRBV6-5 and TRBJ1-6; TRBD1 matches at 9 bases. Germline V gene data show CDR1 as MNHEY and CDR2 as SVGAGI. The CDR3 contains 16 residues. V was pared by 2 bases and J by 6 bases, with 5 bases of the junction left unmatched. The CDR3: CASSYPMGQGNSPLHF. In nucleotides, the CDR3 is TGTGCCAGCAGTTACCCCATGGGACAGGGTAATTCACCCCTCCACTTT.

Relative to its sample, this clone is medium-sized. V gene TRBV5-4 combines with J gene TRBJ2-7; a weak D match, TRBD1 (5 bases). Per the germline V gene, CDR1 is SGHNT and CDR2 is YYREEE (reference sequence). CDR3 length: 15 residues. The V and J ends lost 1 base and 5 bases respectively, with 16 bases between them. CDR3 bases: TGTGCCAGCAGCTTGTTTTGGGGCAGTAAGGACGAGCAGTACTTC. It encodes CASSLFWGSKDEQYF.

The V gene is TRBV18, the J gene TRBJ2-6, with D perhaps TRBD2 (5 bases). V was shortened by 6 bases and J by 0 bases, with 12 bases between the two germline ends. CDR3 length equals 16 residues. Germline V gene lookup returns CDR1 KGHSH and CDR2 LQKENI. CDR3 bases: TGTGCCAGCTCCCCCGGACTGATCTCTGGGGCCAACGTCCTGACTTTC. The encoded protein is CASSPGLISGANVLTF.

About this clone itself: A read error may account for a junction end that differs from germline. The same CDR3 is also encoded by other DNA sequences in this sample. The chain combines TRBV4-1 with TRBJ1-6; 7 bases are shared with TRBD1. CDR3 length equals 17 residues. In germline, CDR1 is MGHRA, CDR2 YSYEKL. CDR3 nucleotide sequence: TGCGCCAGCAGCCATTCCCCTAGTCAGGGGGGTAATTCCCCCCTCCACTTT. It yields the protein CASSHSPSQGGNSPLHF.

The chain couples TRBV9 to TRBJ2-1; 10 bases align to TRBD2. Trimming at V came to 0 bases and at J to 0 bases, leaving 6 bases not matched to a gene. The CDR3 extends over 18 amino acids. Germline-derived CDR1 and CDR2 are SGDLS and YYNGEE. The CDR3 bases are TGTGCCAGCAGCGTAGGGACTAGCGGAGATAGCTCCTACAATGAGCAGTTCTTC. This gives the protein CASSVGTSGDSSYNEQFF.

The rearrangement joins TRBV9 to TRBJ1-1; the match to TRBD1 covers 7 bases. The trim removed 3 bases at V and 4 bases at J, leaving 3 bases unmatched. Germline CDR1 and CDR2: SGDLS and YYNGEE. The CDR3 consists of 13 residues. CDR3 loop: CASSGGGVTEAFF. DNA of the CDR3: TGTGCCAGCAGCGGAGGGGGCGTCACTGAAGCTTTCTTT.

The chain carries TRBV5-4 and TRBJ1-1; no definite D call. Trimming left V 7 bases short and J 2 bases short, with 9 bases between. This CDR3 has 12 residues. Germline-derived CDR1 and CDR2 are SGHNT and YYREEE (reference sequence). The CDR3 reads CASQAGNTEAFF. The CDR3 coding sequence is TGTGCCAGCCAGGCGGGAAACACTGAAGCTTTCTTT.

This rearrangement joins TRBV5-6 to TRBJ2-7, with D tentatively TRBD1 (5 bases). Trimming pared 2 bases from V and 2 bases from J, leaving 8 bases between. The germline V gene has CDR1 SGHDT and CDR2 YYEEEE. This CDR3 region has 13 residues. The CDR3 spells CASSFQGAYEQYF. In DNA form, the CDR3 reads TGTGCCAGCAGCTTCCAGGGCGCCTACGAGCAGTACTTC.

The rearrangement links TRBV13 to TRBJ2-5; 11 positions match TRBD2. Germline CDR1 PRHDT, CDR2 FYEKMQ (reference sequence). The CDR3 spans 16 residues. V lost 5 bases to trimming and J lost 2 bases; unmatched junction nucleotides: 7. CDR3 bases: TGTGCCAGCAGCCGCACTAGCGGGAGTTCTCAAGAGACCCAGTACTTC. Encoded protein: CASSRTSGSSQETQYF.

The chain employs TRBV5-4 and TRBJ2-1, with 7 bases fitting TRBD2. V was pared by 4 bases and J by 4 bases, with 11 bases of the junction left unmatched. Germline V gives CDR1 SGHNT, CDR2 YYREEE (reference sequence). This CDR3 comprises 16 residues. The CDR3 sequence is CASSGRDYLSYNEQFF. The CDR3 DNA reads as TGTGCCAGCAGCGGGAGGGACTATCTCTCTTACAATGAGCAGTTCTTC.

The chain has TRBV4-2 and TRBJ2-5; possibly TRBD1 for D (5 bases). This CDR3 region has 14 residues. V was cut by 2 bases and J by 1 base, with 8 bases left in between. Germline V gene sequence: CDR1 LGHNA, CDR2 YNFKEQ. CDR3 residues: CASSQMGLQETQYF. The CDR3 coding sequence is TGTGCCAGCAGCCAAATGGGGCTCCAAGAGACCCAGTACTTC.

V and J are TRBV10-2 and TRBJ2-7; perhaps TRBD1 as D (6 bases). Germline assignment: CDR1 WSHSY and CDR2 SAAADI. Trimming shortened V by 9 bases and J by 9 bases, and 21 bases separated the two germline ends. The CDR3 runs 13 residues. The CDR3 sequence: CAREDRPSDVQYF. CDR3 sequence (DNA): TGCGCCAGAGAAGACAGGCCGAGTGACGTGCAGTACTTC.

This sequence joins TRBV7-2 and TRBJ2-3, with 8 bases fitting TRBD2. The V gene end was trimmed by 4 bases and the J gene end by 3 bases; junction bases not matched to a gene: 9. Germline V CDR1 and CDR2: SGHTA, FQGNSA. The CDR3 runs to 16 residues. CDR3 in DNA: TGTGCCAGCAGCTCCGAAAGCGGGAGCTGGACAGATACGCAGTATTTT. The encoded protein is CASSSESGSWTDTQYF. Full variable domain (rest looked up from reference TRBV7-2 and TRBJ2-3): GAGVSQSPSNKVTEKGKDVELRCDPISGHTALYWYRQSLGQGLEFLIYFQGNSAPDKSGLPSDRFSAERTGGSVSTLTIQRTQQEDSAVYLCASSSESGSWTDTQYFGPGTRLTVL.

The rearrangement uses TRBV27 and TRBJ1-3; 7 bases agree with TRBD1. The CDR3 totals 15 residues. J gave up 3 bases and V 0 bases, and 2 bases lay outside the gene matches. From germline, CDR1 is MNHEY and CDR2 SMNVEV (reference sequence). This chain's CDR3 is CASSLSGGGGNTIYF. The CDR3 DNA follows: TGTGCCAGCAGTTTATCAGGGGGCGGTGGAAACACCATATATTTT.

This chain links TRBV7-8 with TRBJ1-2; maybe TRBD1 (5 bases). The V end was cut by 5 bases, the J end by 7 bases, with 14 bases between. The CDR3 has 13 residues. Germline V gives CDR1 SGHVS, CDR2 FQNEAQ. The CDR3, as DNA: TGTGCCAGCAGCCCAACGGGACTTTTTGGCTACACCTTC. Its translation: CASSPTGLFGYTF.

As DNA, the CDR3 is TGTGCCAGCAGCCCGGACATCACCCTTTGGAACTATGGCTACACCTTC. It is translated as CASSPDITLWNYGYTF. The chain couples TRBV2 to TRBJ1-2; D perhaps matches TRBD1 (5 bases). The CDR3 totals 16 residues. CDR1 and CDR2 from the germline V gene are SNHLY and FYNNEI. Trimming took off 6 bases at V and 2 bases at J, with 19 bases between the two ends.

V gene TRBV7-9 combines with J gene TRBJ2-3; a possible D gene is TRBD2 (6 bases). This CDR3 comprises 15 residues. In germline, CDR1 is SEHNR, CDR2 FQNEAQ (reference sequence). With 5 bases removed from V and 2 bases from J, the gap between germline ends came to 14 bases. Here the CDR3 DNA reads TGTGCCAGCAGCGCACCGGGACTCACCACAGATACGCAGTATTTT. Translating it yields CASSAPGLTTDTQYF.

The genes are TRBV2 and TRBJ2-3; D possibly corresponds to TRBD2 (7 bases). Germline V gives CDR1 SNHLY, CDR2 FYNNEI. CDR3 length equals 15 residues. V dropped 3 bases and J dropped 5 bases, with 15 bases sitting between them. The CDR3 loop reads CASSEGGHSGDTQYF. CDR3 in DNA: TGTGCCAGCAGTGAGGGGGGGCACAGCGGAGATACGCAGTATTTT.

The J gene is TRBJ1-2, the V gene TRBV7-9; 9 nucleotides line up with TRBD1. This CDR3 contains 13 residues. J lost 4 bases, V lost 5 bases, and 2 bases had no gene match. The V gene's germline CDR1 is SEHNR and CDR2 FQNEAQ (reference sequence). CDR3 sequence (DNA): TGTGCCAGCAGCCTACAGGGGGCCTATGGCTACACCTTC. Translated, it gives CASSLQGAYGYTF.

This CDR3 is CASSTMGGGADTQYF. CDR3 coding DNA: TGTGCCAGCAGCACCATGGGGGGGGGCGCAGATACGCAGTATTTT. This sequence joins TRBV5-8 and TRBJ2-3, with D possibly matching TRBD2 (7 bases). The CDR3 runs to 15 residues. The germline V gene has CDR1 SGHTS and CDR2 YDEGEE. The V and J ends lost 4 bases and 4 bases respectively, with 16 bases between them. The whole variable domain, filled in from reference TRBV5-8 and TRBJ2-3, reads EAGVTQSPTHLIKTRGQQATLRCSPISGHTSVYWYQQALGLGLQFLLWYDEGEERNRGNFPPRFSGRQFPNYSSELNVNALELEDSALYLCASSTMGGGADTQYFGPGTRLTVL.

The genes are TRBV2 and TRBJ1-6; 11 bases fit TRBD1. Germline CDR1 and CDR2: SNHLY and FYNNEI. The length of the CDR3 is 15 residues. Germline trimming cut 6 bases from V and 10 bases from J; bases unmatched to any gene: 8. The CDR3 coding sequence is TGTGCCAGCAGCGAGGCCGGGACAGGGGGGTCACCCCTCCACTTT. As protein: CASSEAGTGGSPLHF.